This record looks at one TCR beta chain sequence and its context. What antigen it recognizes has not been identified. No much larger clone exists at a distance of one base, and base qualities are not known. The sample belongs to a study of T cells in Graves' hyperthyroidism and ophthalmopathy (dated by TCRdb to the late 2010s). Describing the broader study: Peripheral blood samples were taken at the time of initial diagnosis, prior to any treatment. To identify distinguishing TCR V-J signatures, a discovery cohort of about 95 patients was used, comprising some 43 with Graves' ophthalmopathy and 55 to 65 with stable Graves' hyperthyroidism. Prospective prediction of ophthalmopathy was tested in an independent validation cohort consisting of 18 hyperthyroidism patients and 17 patients who later progressed to ophthalmopathy. The 85 to 100 discovery patients were randomly split 7:3 into training and test sets. The study also compared thyroid tissue and blood T-cell repertoires from five or six Graves' hyperthyroidism patients. Following sampling, methimazole starting at 30 mg daily was given to hyperthyroidism patients, and high-dose intravenous methylprednisolone was given to ophthalmopathy patients. The paper describes TCR Vbeta CDR3 sequencing of around 140 peripheral blood samples, made up of 43 ophthalmopathy patients, some 76 hyperthyroidism patients and roughly 17 progressor patients.

Graves' hyperthyroidism was defined as stable when no progression to ophthalmopathy occurred over 18 months of follow-up. The hyperthyroidism patients were between 18 and 65 years old and newly diagnosed, with a disease duration of less than 2 months. The study excluded patients with uncontrolled infections, other autoimmune diseases, pregnancy or lactation. Diagnoses were established on the basis of clinical symptoms, serum thyroxine and TRAb, thyroid ultrasound, and orbital computed tomography. Ficoll-Paque density gradient centrifugation was used to isolate PBMCs from around 10 ml of fresh peripheral blood. Trizol reagent was used to extract total RNA, and RNA quality was then checked on an Agilent 2100 Bioanalyzer. Beyond this particular receptor, the publication reports: In validation, the model predicted progression to ophthalmopathy a median of 6.5 months before onset, with 65% to 71% sensitivity and just under 75% specificity. A model built on a 13 V-J signature distinguished ophthalmopathy from stable hyperthyroidism, reaching over 85% sensitivity and 81.08% specificity in cross-validation and 80%/75% in testing. No statistical method was used to set the sample size in advance, and investigators knew the group allocation. Most expanded thyroid clonotypes (frequency above 0.001) were also found in blood, which suggests that blood repertoires may mirror thyroid immune responses.

The TCR beta CDR3 regions were amplified from RNA transcripts. A first-round RT-PCR of the TCR CDR3 used the HTBI primer set with the Qiagen OneStep RT-PCR kit. Libraries were constructed in a second round of multiplex PCR, after which size selection and purification were carried out. Libraries were sequenced paired-end with 100 bp reads on an Illumina HiSeq2000. The authors' analysis ran thus. SOAPnuke was used to process the raw data, with reads discarded if the reads contained adapters or uncalled bases, had a mean Phred below 15, or lacked an exact constant-primer or identifier match. High-quality paired reads were merged with COPE v1.2.5, and unique nucleotide sequences were defined as clonotypes. MiTCR v1.1 was used to align the clonotypes against IMGT TRBV, TRBD and TRBJ reference segments. The analysis included only V-J combinations with a frequency above 0.0001, which together covered around 99% of the repertoires. The TCS score was defined as the ratio of F50 (clonal expansion) to E x V (chaos), calculated using BLOSUM62-based TCRdist between CDR3 peptides within each V-J. Welch's t-statistics and random forest reduced around 520 V-J features to 10 to 15, which were used in a naive Bayes classifier (R e1071). TCRdb trimmed public reads at Q25 via fastp, called clones via MiXCR and kept in-frame beta chains. Each CDR3 protein appears once, grouped with its most common genes and DNA. What appears here as the V and J calls and clone size reflects TCRdb's work, not the paper's. The sample data list some 560,000 distinct CDR3 sequences, and 14% of these were observed just once. About 15% of the sample goes to the ten largest clones.

This receptor was obtained from a woman aged 40 to 50 with Graves' hyperthyroidism. The sequencing input was blood.

The sequenced DNA is TGTGCCAGCAGCTCACCCTTAACAGGTGAAGGGGGTTCACCCCTCCACTTT. It is translated as CASSSPLTGEGGSPLHF. This sequence uses TRBV7-8 and TRBJ1-6, and TRBD1 may be the D gene, going by 6 matching bases. Reading the germline V gene gives CDR1 SGHVS and CDR2 FQNEAQ. V lost 4 bases and J lost 9 bases; the stretch between them is 22 bases long. The CDR3 spans 17 residues, from the cysteine through the phenylalanine. The kept DNA is CDR3 alone, 51 bases in frame from the first base.